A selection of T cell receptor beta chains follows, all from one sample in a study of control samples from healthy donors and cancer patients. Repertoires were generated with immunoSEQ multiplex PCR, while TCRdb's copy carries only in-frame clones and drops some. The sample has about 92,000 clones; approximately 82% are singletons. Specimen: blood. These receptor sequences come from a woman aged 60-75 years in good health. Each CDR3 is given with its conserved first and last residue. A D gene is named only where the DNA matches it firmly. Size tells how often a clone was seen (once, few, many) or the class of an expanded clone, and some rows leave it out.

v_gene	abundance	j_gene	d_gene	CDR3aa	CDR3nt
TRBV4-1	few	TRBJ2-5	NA	CASSHGRLEIETQYF	TGCGCCAGCAGCCACGGGAGACTGGAGATAGAGACCCAGTACTTC
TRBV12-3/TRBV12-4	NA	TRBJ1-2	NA	CATARGSGYTF	TGTGCCACGGCGCGGGGCAGTGGCTACACCTTC
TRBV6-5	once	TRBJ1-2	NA	CASRTTGEGYTF	TGTGCCAGCAGAACCACCGGGGAGGGCTACACCTTC
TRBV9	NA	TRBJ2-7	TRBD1	CAILSPGQGYEQYF	TGTGCCATCCTTAGCCCGGGACAGGGCTACGAGCAGTACTTC
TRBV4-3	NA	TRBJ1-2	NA	CASSQGANYGYTF	TGCGCCAGCAGCCAAGGGGCTAACTATGGCTACACCTTC
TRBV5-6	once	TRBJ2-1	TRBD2	CASSWTTSGPGNEQFF	TGTGCCAGCAGCTGGACGACTAGCGGCCCGGGCAATGAGCAGTTCTTC
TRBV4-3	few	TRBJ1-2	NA	CASSQEILTGYGYTF	TGCGCCAGCAGCCAAGAGATTTTAACGGGCTATGGCTACACCTTC
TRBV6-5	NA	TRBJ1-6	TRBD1	CASSYFGTGVNSPLHF	TGTGCCAGCAGTTACTTCGGGACAGGGGTTAATTCACCCCTCCACTTT
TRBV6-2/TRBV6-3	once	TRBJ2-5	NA	CASSPRGRLAAMNQETQYF	TGTGCCAGCAGTCCCAGGGGGCGGCTAGCGGCGATGAACCAAGAGACCCAGTACTTC
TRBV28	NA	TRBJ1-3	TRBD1	CASSHRGTSGNTIYF	TGTGCCAGCAGCCACAGGGGGACCTCTGGAAACACCATATATTTT
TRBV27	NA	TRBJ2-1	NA	CASSLSSEGYRTDQNEQFF	TGTGCCAGCAGTTTATCGTCGGAGGGATATCGAACAGACCAGAATGAGCAGTTCTTC
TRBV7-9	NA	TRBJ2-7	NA	CASSPRLEGRIEQYF	TGTGCCAGCAGCCCCAGACTAGAGGGCAGAATCGAGCAGTACTTC
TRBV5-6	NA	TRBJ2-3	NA	CASSDSTDTQYF	TGTGCCAGCAGCGATAGCACAGATACGCAGTATTTT
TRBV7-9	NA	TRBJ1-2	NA	CASSPPGLYGYTF	TGTGCCAGCAGCCCCCCGGGCCTCTATGGCTACACCTTC
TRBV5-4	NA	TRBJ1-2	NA	CASNPMGGGMVGYTF	TGTGCCAGCAACCCGATGGGCGGGGGCATGGTTGGCTACACCTTC
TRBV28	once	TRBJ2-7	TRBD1	CASSFIQGDYEQYF	TGTGCCAGCAGTTTTATACAGGGGGACTACGAGCAGTACTTC
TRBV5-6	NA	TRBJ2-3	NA	CASSPSTDTQYF	TGTGCCAGCAGCCCTAGCACAGATACGCAGTATTTT
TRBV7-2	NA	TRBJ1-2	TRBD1	CASISNRGSRRGYTF	TGTGCCAGCATCTCAAACAGGGGCTCTAGACGGGGCTACACCTTC
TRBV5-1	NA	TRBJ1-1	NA	CASSFQGNTEAFF	TGCGCCAGCAGCTTTCAGGGGAACACTGAAGCTTTCTTT
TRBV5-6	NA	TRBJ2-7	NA	CASSLELVHEQYF	TGTGCCAGCAGCTTGGAGTTAGTCCACGAGCAGTACTTC
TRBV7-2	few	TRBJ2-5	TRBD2	CASSLSSPSGGAVDF	TGTGCCAGCAGCTTATCCTCGCCTAGCGGGGGGGCGGTTGACTTC
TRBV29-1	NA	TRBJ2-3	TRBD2	CSVEASGITDTQYF	TGCAGCGTTGAGGCTAGCGGGATCACAGATACGCAGTATTTT
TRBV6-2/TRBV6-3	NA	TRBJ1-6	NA	CASSTLENSPLHF	TGTGCCAGCAGTACACTCGAGAATTCACCCCTCCACTTT
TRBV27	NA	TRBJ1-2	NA	CASSLSGRGDYGYTF	TGTGCCAGCAGTTTATCTGGCAGGGGTGACTATGGCTACACCTTC
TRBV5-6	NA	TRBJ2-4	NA	CASRSDKVAKNIQYF	TGTGCCAGCAGGTCAGATAAGGTGGCCAAAAACATTCAGTACTTC
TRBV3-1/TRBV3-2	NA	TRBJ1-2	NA	CASSQEGRSYGYTF	TGTGCCAGCAGCCAAGAGGGCAGGTCCTATGGCTACACCTTC
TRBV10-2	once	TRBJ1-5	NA	CASSDIGTLSNQPQHF	TGCGCCAGCAGTGATATCGGGACCCTTAGCAATCAGCCCCAGCATTTT
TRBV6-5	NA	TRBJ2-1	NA	CASRAGGRGEQFF	TGTGCCAGCAGGGCCGGAGGAAGGGGTGAGCAGTTCTTC
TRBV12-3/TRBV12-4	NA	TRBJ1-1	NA	CASRERVFTEAFF	TGTGCCAGCAGGGAGAGGGTGTTCACTGAAGCTTTCTTT
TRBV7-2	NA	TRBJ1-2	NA	CASSLTGPNYGYTF	TGTGCCAGCAGCTTAACAGGGCCTAACTATGGCTACACCTTC
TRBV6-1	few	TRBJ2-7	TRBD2	CASSARTSGAAYEQYF	TGTGCCAGCAGTGCGCGGACTAGCGGGGCCGCCTACGAGCAGTACTTC
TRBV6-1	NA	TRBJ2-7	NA	CASSEEYEQYF	TGTGCCAGCAGTGAAGAATACGAGCAGTACTTC
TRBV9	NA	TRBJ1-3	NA	CASSEELLSGNTIYF	TGTGCCAGCAGCGAGGAATTGCTCTCTGGAAACACCATATATTTT
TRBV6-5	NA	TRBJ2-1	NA	CASRDRQYPYNEQFF	TGTGCCAGCAGAGATAGACAGTATCCCTACAATGAGCAGTTCTTC
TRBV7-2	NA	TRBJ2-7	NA	CASSLDGGEQYF	TGTGCCAGCAGCTTAGACGGCGGCGAGCAGTACTTC
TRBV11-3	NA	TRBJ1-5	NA	CASIPGPRVRRTDQPQHF	TGTGCCAGCATCCCAGGGCCCAGGGTGAGGAGGACAGATCAGCCCCAGCATTTT
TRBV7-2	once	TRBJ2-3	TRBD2	CASSRFSGGGGTDTQYF	TGTGCCAGCAGCCGCTTTAGCGGGGGGGGTGGCACAGATACGCAGTATTTT
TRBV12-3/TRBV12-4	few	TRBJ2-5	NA	CASSPPFSETQYF	TGTGCCAGCAGTCCCCCGTTCTCGGAGACCCAGTACTTC
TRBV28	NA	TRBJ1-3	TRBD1	CASSLPGGFTGNTIYF	TGTGCCAGCAGTTTGCCAGGGGGATTCACGGGAAACACCATATATTTT
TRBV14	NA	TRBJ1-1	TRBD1	CASRKTGVYTEAFF	TGTGCCAGCAGAAAAACAGGGGTGTACACTGAAGCTTTCTTT
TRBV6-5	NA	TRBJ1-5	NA	CATAEADSNQPQHF	TGTGCCACGGCTGAGGCAGATAGCAATCAGCCCCAGCATTTT
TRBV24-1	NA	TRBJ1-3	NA	CATSDLPREGSGNTIYF	TGTGCCACCAGTGATTTGCCCAGGGAGGGCTCTGGAAACACCATATATTTT
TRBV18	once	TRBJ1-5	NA	CASSPLDSNNQPQHF	TGTGCCAGCTCACCCCTTGACAGTAACAATCAGCCCCAGCATTTT
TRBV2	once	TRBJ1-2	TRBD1	CASNQGASGYTF	TGTGCCAGCAACCAGGGGGCAAGTGGCTACACCTTC
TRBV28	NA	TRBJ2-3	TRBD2	CASDGLAGTDTQYF	TGTGCCAGCGATGGACTAGCCGGCACAGATACGCAGTATTTT
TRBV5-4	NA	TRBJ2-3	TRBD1	CASSLATGGYRDTQYF	TGTGCCAGCAGCCTGGCGACAGGGGGCTATAGAGATACGCAGTATTTT
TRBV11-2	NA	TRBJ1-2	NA	CASSFGDRYGYTF	TGTGCCAGCAGCTTCGGGGACCGCTATGGCTACACCTTC
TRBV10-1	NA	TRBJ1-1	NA	CASRFPGYRASGNTEAFF	TGCGCCAGCAGATTCCCCGGATACAGGGCCTCGGGGAACACTGAAGCTTTCTTT
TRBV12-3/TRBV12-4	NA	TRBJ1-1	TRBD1	CASSLRQGAEAFF	TGTGCCAGCAGTCTTCGACAGGGGGCTGAAGCTTTCTTT
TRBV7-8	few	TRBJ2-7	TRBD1	CASSFLPLQGTYEQYF	TGTGCCAGCAGCTTCTTGCCGTTACAGGGGACCTACGAGCAGTACTTC
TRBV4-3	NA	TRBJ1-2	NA	CASSQDGAYGYTF	TGCGCCAGCAGCCAAGACGGGGCCTATGGCTACACCTTC
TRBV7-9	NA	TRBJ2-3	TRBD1	CASSLGQGSTDTQYF	TGTGCCAGCAGCCTCGGACAGGGGAGCACAGATACGCAGTATTTT
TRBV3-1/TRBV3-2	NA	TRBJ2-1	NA	CASSPETALLINEQFF	TGTGCCAGCAGCCCGGAGACAGCCCTATTAATCAATGAGCAGTTCTTC